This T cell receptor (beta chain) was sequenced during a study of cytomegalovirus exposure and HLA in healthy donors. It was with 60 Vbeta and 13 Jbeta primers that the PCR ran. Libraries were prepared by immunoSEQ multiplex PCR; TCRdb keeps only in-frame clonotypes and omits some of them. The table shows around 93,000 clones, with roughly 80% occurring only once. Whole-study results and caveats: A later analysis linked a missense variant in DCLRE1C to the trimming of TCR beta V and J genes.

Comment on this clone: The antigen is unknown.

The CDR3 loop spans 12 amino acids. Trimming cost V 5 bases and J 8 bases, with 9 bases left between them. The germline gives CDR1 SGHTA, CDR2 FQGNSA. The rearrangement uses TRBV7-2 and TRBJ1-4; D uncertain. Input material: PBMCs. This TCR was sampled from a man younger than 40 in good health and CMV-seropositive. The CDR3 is CASSPMSEKLFF. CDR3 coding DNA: TGTGCCAGCAGCCCCATGTCAGAAAAACTGTTTTTT.